This T cell receptor beta chain derives from a study of OX40 agonist ivuxolimab in advanced cancers. About the research overall: Aged roughly 23 to 80 with a mean of roughly 65 years, they were roughly 83% male. Three individuals attained partial responses, comprising one hepatocellular carcinoma case and two cutaneous melanoma cases.

This CDR3 spans 13 amino acids. CDR1 SGHTA and CDR2 FQGNSA come from the germline V gene. The V gene lost 2 bases and the J gene lost 5 bases, with 8 bases spanning the gap. Libraries were prepared by immunoSEQ multiplex PCR; TCRdb keeps only in-frame clonotypes and omits some of them. The sample includes around 60,000 clones, around 93% of them seen just once. The material sequenced was CD4+ or CD8+ T cells sorted from blood, taken in a trial of the OX40 agonist ivuxolimab. This sequence was found in an adult with an advanced solid tumor such as melanoma, head and neck, liver or kidney cancer. The gene calls are TRBV7-2 and TRBJ2-3; D possibly corresponds to TRBD1 (5 bases). CDR3 amino acids: CASSLMGRDTQYF. The CDR3 region has the DNA TGTGCCAGCAGCTTAATGGGGCGAGATACGCAGTATTTT.